This T cell receptor beta chain emerged from a study of T cells in Graves' hyperthyroidism and ophthalmopathy. Many counts were recorded for this clonotype. The source material, RNA transcripts, was used to amplify TCR beta CDR3 regions. HTBI primers were used for first-round RT-PCR of the TCR CDR3. TCRdb analysed the multiplex PCR reads with MiXCR anew, one entry per CDR3 protein. The sample includes 450,000 to 700,000 distinct CDR3 sequences, about 45% seen only once; the top ten take around 17%. This clonotype was sampled from an adult woman with Graves' disease, either hyperthyroidism or ophthalmopathy (not recorded which). Specimen: peripheral blood or thyroid tissue (not recorded which).

The DNA of the CDR3 is TGCGCCAGCACCCCTATTGTCGACGGGGAGCTGTTTTTT. Amino acids: CASTPIVDGELFF. The V call is TRBV5-1, the J call TRBJ2-2, with unresolved D. The V gene's germline CDR1 is SGHRS and CDR2 YFSETQ. V dropped 6 bases and J dropped 7 bases, with 13 bases sitting between them. The length of the CDR3 is 13 residues.